These T cell receptor beta chains were read from a single sample in a study of chemoradiotherapy in HPV16-positive cancers. Repertoires were generated with immunoSEQ multiplex PCR, while TCRdb's copy carries only in-frame clones and drops some. The sample lists about 2,700 clones, more than 70% occurring once. Sampling took place from a patient who underwent chemoradiotherapy. The receptor set was obtained from a human donor with HPV-associated anogenital cancer. Both conserved end residues are part of each CDR3. The order of the fields is clone size, D gene, J gene, V gene, CDR3 DNA, CDR3 protein. A D gene is named only where the DNA matches it firmly. Not all rows give a size; the values are once, few, many and, for expanded clones, a class.

-	-	TRBJ2-1	TRBV6-1	TGTGCCAGCAGTGAAGAGAGGGGGGAGCAGTTCTTC	CASSEERGEQFF
-	TRBD1	TRBJ1-2	TRBV7-2	TGTGCCAGCAGCGGGACAGGGGGCTATGGCTACACCTTC	CASSGTGGYGYTF
-	-	TRBJ1-1	TRBV6-5	TGTGCCAGCAGTTGGGGGACTGAAGCTTTCTTT	CASSWGTEAFF
-	-	TRBJ1-2	TRBV6-1	TGTGCCAGCAGTGAAACCTGGACAGCCAGCTATGGCTACACCTTC	CASSETWTASYGYTF
-	TRBD1	TRBJ1-1	TRBV10-2	TGCGCCAGCAGTGAGGGGGAAGACAGGGGGCTCACTGAAGCTTTCTTT	CASSEGEDRGLTEAFF
-	-	TRBJ2-5	TRBV21-1	TGTGCCAGCAGCAAAGAAGGGACAGGGTTCGGAGAGACCCAGTACTTC	CASSKEGTGFGETQYF
-	-	TRBJ1-4	TRBV28	TGTGCCAGCAGCGGTAGGGTTAATGAAAAACTGTTTTTT	CASSGRVNEKLFF
-	-	TRBJ1-2	TRBV7-2	TGTGCCAGCAGACACCCTGGCGGAACAATCTATGGCTACACCTTC	CASRHPGGTIYGYTF
-	-	TRBJ2-3	TRBV7-3	TGTGCCAGCAGCCTAGGACCGAACACAGATACGCAGTATTTT	CASSLGPNTDTQYF
-	-	TRBJ1-4	TRBV27	TGTGCCAGCAGTCTAACTGGACGGATCCCAAATGAAAAACTGTTTTTT	CASSLTGRIPNEKLFF
-	-	TRBJ2-7	TRBV19	TGTGCCAGTAGTATCAACTCCTACGAGCAGTACTTC	CASSINSYEQYF
-	-	TRBJ1-3	TRBV7-8	TGTGCCAGCAGCCAGGACGGCCGCTCTGGAAACACCATATATTTT	CASSQDGRSGNTIYF
-	TRBD2	TRBJ2-1	TRBV9	TGTGCCAGCAGCCTAGGAACTAGCGGGAGTTCATCCTACAATGAGCAGTTCTTC	CASSLGTSGSSSYNEQFF
few	-	TRBJ1-2	TRBV2	TGTGCCAGCAGTGAAGCAGGGAGCTATGGCTACACCTTC	CASSEAGSYGYTF
-	-	TRBJ2-7	TRBV29-1	TGCAGCGTTGCAAGGGCAGTGAACGAGCAGTACTTC	CSVARAVNEQYF
-	TRBD1	TRBJ1-4	TRBV28	TGTGCCAGCAGCCTTCCGACAGGGTACGAAAAACTGTTTTTT	CASSLPTGYEKLFF
-	-	TRBJ2-3	TRBV6-1	TGTGCCAGCAGTGAAGAGGTCATAAGAAGCACAGATACGCAGTATTTT	CASSEEVIRSTDTQYF
-	TRBD2	TRBJ2-2	TRBV2	TGTGCCAGCCAGCGGTTAGCGGGAGTTAACGGGGAGCTGTTTTTT	CASQRLAGVNGELFF
-	-	TRBJ1-5	TRBV9	TGTGCCAGCAGCGTCCGGGGGGATGGGAGCGAGGGGCCCCAGCATTTT	CASSVRGDGSEGPQHF
-	-	TRBJ2-1	TRBV19	TGTGCCAGTAGTATAGGGAGGGATGAGCAGTTCTTC	CASSIGRDEQFF
-	-	TRBJ1-1	TRBV28	TGTGCCAGCAGTTGGGGGGCGGACACTGAAGCTTTCTTT	CASSWGADTEAFF
-	-	TRBJ1-2	TRBV2	TGTGCCAGCAGTGAGGGGAGTACGACCTCCTTGAACACCTTC	CASSEGSTTSLNTF
-	TRBD1	TRBJ1-1	TRBV11-2	TGTGCCAGCAGCTCTAGCCGGGGGACAGGGCTGGCTTTCTTT	CASSSSRGTGLAFF
-	-	TRBJ1-1	TRBV14	TGTGCCAGCAGCCAAGATCAGAACACTGAAGCTTTCTTT	CASSQDQNTEAFF
-	-	TRBJ2-2	TRBV23-1	TGCGCCAGCAGTCAATCAGAGAACACCGGGGAGCTGTTTTTT	CASSQSENTGELFF
-	-	TRBJ2-2	TRBV7-7	TGTGCTAGCAGCTCCGACACCACGAACACCGGGGAGCTGTTTTTT	CASSSDTTNTGELFF
-	TRBD1	TRBJ1-6	TRBV7-3	TGTGCCAGCAGCGAAAGGACAGGCAGGAATTCACCCCTCCACTTT	CASSERTGRNSPLHF
-	TRBD2	TRBJ2-2	TRBV6-6	TGTGCCAGCAGTCGCACTAGCGGGAAAACCGGGGAGCTGTTTTTT	CASSRTSGKTGELFF
-	-	TRBJ1-2	TRBV5-5	TGTGCCAGCAGCTTGGCCCCAGGGTACGGCTACACCTTC	CASSLAPGYGYTF
few	-	TRBJ2-7	TRBV7-8	TGTGCCAGCAGCTTCGGAAGCGGATACTCCTACGAGCAGTACTTC	CASSFGSGYSYEQYF
-	-	TRBJ1-3	TRBV28	TGTGCCAGCAAGCTTTGGGGGCCCTCTGGAAACACCATATATTTT	CASKLWGPSGNTIYF
-	TRBD1	TRBJ1-2	TRBV27	TGTGCCAGCAGTGGACAGGGGTGGGGACCAGATGGCTACACCTTC	CASSGQGWGPDGYTF
-	-	TRBJ2-4	TRBV29-1	TGCAGCGTTTTGAGCCTAGCCAAAAACATTCAGTACTTC	CSVLSLAKNIQYF
few	-	TRBJ1-3	TRBV2	TGTGCCAGCAGGGAGGAATCTGGAAACACCATATATTTT	CASREESGNTIYF
few	-	TRBJ1-1	TRBV2	TGTGCCAGCAGAAGGGTTTCCACTGAAGCTTTCTTT	CASRRVSTEAFF
-	-	TRBJ2-5	TRBV5-5	TGTGCCAGCAGCTTGCCCTCGGGTCGAGAGACCCAGTACTTC	CASSLPSGRETQYF
once	-	TRBJ2-7	TRBV28	TGTGCCAGTAGGTGGCAGGGGCAAGGCGAGCAGTACTTC	CASRWQGQGEQYF
-	-	TRBJ1-5	TRBV9	TGTGCCAGCAGCGTGCAGTCGGGACAGCCCCAGCATTTT	CASSVQSGQPQHF
-	TRBD1	TRBJ1-6	TRBV5-4	TGTGCCAGCACCCGTTTGCCGGGACAGAATAATTCACCCCTCCACTTT	CASTRLPGQNNSPLHF
few	-	TRBJ2-5	TRBV2	TGTGCCAGCATCCAAGAGAGGGGGGAACAAGAGACCCAGTACTTC	CASIQERGEQETQYF
-	-	TRBJ2-3	TRBV7-2	TGTGCCAGCAGCAAATACACAGATACGCAGTATTTT	CASSKYTDTQYF
-	TRBD1	TRBJ1-5	TRBV19	TGTGCCAGTAGTATCCAACCGCGGACAGGGGACGGGCAGCCCCAGCATTTT	CASSIQPRTGDGQPQHF